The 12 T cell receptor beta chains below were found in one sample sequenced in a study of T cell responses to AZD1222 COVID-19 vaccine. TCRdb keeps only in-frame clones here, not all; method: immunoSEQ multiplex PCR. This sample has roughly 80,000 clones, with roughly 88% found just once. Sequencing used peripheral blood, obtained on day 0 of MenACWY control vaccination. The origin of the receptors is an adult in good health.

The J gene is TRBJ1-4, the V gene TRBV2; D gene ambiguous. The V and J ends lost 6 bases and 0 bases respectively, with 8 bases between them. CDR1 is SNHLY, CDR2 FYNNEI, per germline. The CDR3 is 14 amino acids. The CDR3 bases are TGTGCCAGCAGGTTAGGCTCAACTAATGAAAAACTGTTTTTT. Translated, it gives CASRLGSTNEKLFF.

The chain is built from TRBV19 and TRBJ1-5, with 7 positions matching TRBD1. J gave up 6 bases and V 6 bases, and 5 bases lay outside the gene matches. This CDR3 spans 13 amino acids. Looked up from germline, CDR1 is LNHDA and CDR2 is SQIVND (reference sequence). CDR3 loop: CASSIRGSQPQHF. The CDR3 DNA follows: TGTGCCAGTAGCATCAGGGGGAGTCAGCCCCAGCATTTT.

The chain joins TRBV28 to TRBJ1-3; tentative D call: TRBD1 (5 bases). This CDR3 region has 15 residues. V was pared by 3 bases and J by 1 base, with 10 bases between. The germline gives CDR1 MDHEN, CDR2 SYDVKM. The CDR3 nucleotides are TGTGCCAGCAGTTTGCCAGGGCCGTCTGGAAACACCATATATTTT. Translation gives CASSLPGPSGNTIYF.

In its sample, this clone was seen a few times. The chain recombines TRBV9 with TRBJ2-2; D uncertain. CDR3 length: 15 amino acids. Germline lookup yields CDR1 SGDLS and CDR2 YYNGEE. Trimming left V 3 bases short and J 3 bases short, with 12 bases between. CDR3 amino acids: CASSATISDTGELFF. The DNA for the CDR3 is TGTGCCAGCAGCGCAACAATTTCAGACACCGGGGAGCTGTTTTTT. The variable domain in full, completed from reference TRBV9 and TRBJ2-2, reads DSGVTQTPKHLITATGQRVTLRCSPRSGDLSVYWYQQSLDQGLQFLIQYYNGEERAKGNILERFSAQQFPDLHSELNLSSLELGDSALYFCASSATISDTGELFFGEGSRLTVL.

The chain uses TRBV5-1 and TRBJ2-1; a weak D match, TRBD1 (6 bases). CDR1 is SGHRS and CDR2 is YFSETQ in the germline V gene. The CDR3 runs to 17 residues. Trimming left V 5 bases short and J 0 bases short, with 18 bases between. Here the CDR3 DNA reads TGCGCCAGCAGTTCCGCCAGAGGGGGAAGCTCCTACAATGAGCAGTTCTTC. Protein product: CASSSARGGSSYNEQFF.

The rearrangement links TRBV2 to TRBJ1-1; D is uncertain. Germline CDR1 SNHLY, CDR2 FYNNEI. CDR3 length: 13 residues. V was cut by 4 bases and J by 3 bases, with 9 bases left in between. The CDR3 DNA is TGTGCCAGCAGTGCTGGACGGGACACTGAAGCTTTCTTT. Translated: CASSAGRDTEAFF.

The CDR3 is CASSGQGEGNTIYF. The CDR3 DNA follows: TGTGCCAGTAGTGGACAGGGGGAAGGAAACACCATATATTTT. This chain connects TRBV19 to TRBJ1-3, with 10 bases identical to TRBD1. The CDR3 is 14 residues long. From germline, CDR1 is LNHDA and CDR2 SQIVND (reference sequence). Trimming cost V 5 bases and J 4 bases; bases outside gene matches: 2.

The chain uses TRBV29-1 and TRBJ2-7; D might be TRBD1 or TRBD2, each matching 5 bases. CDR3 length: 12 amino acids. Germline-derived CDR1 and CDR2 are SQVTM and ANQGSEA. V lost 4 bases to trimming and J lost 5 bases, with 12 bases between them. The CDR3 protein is CSVVPGANEQYF. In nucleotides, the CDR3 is TGCAGCGTTGTCCCCGGGGCTAACGAGCAGTACTTC.

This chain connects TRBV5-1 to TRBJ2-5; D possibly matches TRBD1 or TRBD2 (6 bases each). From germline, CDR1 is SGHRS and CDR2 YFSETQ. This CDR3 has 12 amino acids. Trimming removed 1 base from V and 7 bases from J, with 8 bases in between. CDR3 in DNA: TGCGCCAGCAGCTTGAAGGGGGGGACCCAGTACTTC. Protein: CASSLKGGTQYF.

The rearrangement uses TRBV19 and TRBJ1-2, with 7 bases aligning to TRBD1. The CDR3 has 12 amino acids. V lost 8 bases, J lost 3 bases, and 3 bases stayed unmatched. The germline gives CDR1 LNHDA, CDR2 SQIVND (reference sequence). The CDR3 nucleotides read TGTGCCAGTTCCGGGACAGACTATGGCTACACCTTC. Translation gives CASSGTDYGYTF.

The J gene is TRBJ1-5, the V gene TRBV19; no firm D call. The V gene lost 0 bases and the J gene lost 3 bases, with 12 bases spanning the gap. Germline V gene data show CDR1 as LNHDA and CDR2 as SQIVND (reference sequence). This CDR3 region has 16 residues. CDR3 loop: CASSIDMKGTNQPQHF. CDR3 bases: TGTGCCAGTAGTATAGATATGAAGGGAACCAATCAGCCCCAGCATTTT.

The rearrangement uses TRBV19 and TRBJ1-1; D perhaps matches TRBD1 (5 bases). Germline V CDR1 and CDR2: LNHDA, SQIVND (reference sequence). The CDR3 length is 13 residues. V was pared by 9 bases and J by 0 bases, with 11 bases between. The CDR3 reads CASRDLMNTEAFF. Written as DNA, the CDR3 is TGTGCCAGCCGGGACTTAATGAACACTGAAGCTTTCTTT.